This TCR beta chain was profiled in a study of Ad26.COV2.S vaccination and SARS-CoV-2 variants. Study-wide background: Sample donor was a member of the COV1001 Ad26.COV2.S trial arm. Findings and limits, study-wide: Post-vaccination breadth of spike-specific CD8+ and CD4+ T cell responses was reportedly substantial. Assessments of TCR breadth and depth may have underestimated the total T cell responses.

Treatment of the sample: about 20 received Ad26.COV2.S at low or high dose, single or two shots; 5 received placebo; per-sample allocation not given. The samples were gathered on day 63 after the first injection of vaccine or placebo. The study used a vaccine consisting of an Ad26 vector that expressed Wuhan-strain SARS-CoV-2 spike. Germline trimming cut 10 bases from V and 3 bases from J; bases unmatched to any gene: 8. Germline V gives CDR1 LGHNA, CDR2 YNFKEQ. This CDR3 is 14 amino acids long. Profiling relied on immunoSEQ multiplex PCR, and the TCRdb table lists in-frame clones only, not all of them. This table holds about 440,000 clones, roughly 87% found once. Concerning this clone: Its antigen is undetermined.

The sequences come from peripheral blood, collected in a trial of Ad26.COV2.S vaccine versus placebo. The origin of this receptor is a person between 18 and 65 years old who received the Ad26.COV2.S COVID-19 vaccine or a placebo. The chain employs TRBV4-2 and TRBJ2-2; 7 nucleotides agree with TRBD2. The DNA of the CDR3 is TGTGCCACCGGGGAGCGGGGACACACCGGGGAGCTGTTTTTT. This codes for CATGERGHTGELFF.